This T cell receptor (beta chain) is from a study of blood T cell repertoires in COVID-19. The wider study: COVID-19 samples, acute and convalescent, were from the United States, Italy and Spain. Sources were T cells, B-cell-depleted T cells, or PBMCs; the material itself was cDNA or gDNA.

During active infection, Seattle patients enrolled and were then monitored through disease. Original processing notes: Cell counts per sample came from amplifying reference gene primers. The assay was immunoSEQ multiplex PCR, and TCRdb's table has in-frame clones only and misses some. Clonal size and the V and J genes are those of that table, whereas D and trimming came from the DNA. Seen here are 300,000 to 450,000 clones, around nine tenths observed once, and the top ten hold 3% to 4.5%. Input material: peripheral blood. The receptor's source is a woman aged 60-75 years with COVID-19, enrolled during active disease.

CDR3 nucleotides: TGTGCCAGCAGTTACTCCGCCGGTCCCTATAATTCACCCCTCCACTTT. Translated, it gives CASSYSAGPYNSPLHF. The rearrangement joins TRBV6-5 to TRBJ1-6; D gene uncertain. V lost 0 bases and J 2 bases, leaving 8 bases between the germline ends. The germline gives CDR1 MNHEY, CDR2 SVGAGI. This CDR3 contains 16 residues.